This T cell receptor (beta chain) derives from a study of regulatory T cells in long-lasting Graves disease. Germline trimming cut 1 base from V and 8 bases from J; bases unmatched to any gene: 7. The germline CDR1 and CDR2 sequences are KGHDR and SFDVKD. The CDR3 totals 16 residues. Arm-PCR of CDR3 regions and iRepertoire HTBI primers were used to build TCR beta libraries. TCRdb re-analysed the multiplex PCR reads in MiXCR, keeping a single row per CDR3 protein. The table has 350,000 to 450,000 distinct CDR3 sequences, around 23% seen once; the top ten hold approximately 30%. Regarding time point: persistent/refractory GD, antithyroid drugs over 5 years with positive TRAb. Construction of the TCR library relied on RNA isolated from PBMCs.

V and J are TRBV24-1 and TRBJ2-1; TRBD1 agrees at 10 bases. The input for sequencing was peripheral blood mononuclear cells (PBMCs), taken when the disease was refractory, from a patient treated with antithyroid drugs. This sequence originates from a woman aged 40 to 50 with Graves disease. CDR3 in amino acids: CATSDLVGQGVDEQFF. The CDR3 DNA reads TGTGCCACCAGTGATTTAGTTGGACAGGGGGTCGATGAGCAGTTCTTC.